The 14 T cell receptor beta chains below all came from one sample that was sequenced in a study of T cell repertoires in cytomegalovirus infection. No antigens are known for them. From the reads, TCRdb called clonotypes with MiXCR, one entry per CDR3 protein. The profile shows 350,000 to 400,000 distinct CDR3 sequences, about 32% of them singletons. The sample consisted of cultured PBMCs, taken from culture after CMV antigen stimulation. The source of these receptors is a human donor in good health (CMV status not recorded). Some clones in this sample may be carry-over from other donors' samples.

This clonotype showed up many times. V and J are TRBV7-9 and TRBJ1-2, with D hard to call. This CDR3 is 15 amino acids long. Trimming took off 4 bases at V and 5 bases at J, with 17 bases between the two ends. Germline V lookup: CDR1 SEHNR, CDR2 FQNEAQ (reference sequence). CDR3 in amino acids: CASSSLTSAAYGYTF. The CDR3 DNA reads TGTGCCAGCAGCTCCCTCACCTCGGCAGCTTATGGCTACACCTTC. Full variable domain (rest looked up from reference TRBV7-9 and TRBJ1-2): DTGVSQNPRHKITKRGQNVTFRCDPISEHNRLYWYRQTLGQGPEFLTYFQNEAQLEKSRLLSDRFSAERPKGSFSTLEIQRTEQGDSAMYLCASSSLTSAAYGYTFGSGTRLTVV.

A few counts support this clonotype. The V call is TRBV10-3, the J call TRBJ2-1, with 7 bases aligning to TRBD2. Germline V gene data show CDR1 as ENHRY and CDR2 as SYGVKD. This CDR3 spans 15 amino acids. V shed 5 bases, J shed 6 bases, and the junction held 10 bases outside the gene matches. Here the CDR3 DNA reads TGTGCCATCAGTTTCACGACTAGCTCCGCCAATGAGCAGTTCTTC. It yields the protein CAISFTTSSANEQFF.

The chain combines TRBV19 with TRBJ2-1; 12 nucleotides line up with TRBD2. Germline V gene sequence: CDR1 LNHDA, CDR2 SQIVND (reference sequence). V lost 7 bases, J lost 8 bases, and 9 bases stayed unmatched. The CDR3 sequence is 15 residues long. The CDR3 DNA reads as TGTGCCAGTACCTCGACTAGCGGGAGTATCGATGAGCAGTTCTTC. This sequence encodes CASTSTSGSIDEQFF.

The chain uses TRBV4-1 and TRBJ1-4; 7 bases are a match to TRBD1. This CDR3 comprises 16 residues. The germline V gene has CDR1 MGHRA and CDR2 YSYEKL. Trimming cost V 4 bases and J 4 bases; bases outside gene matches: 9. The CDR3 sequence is CASSLGRGQYNEKLFF. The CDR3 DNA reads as TGCGCCAGCAGCCTAGGAAGGGGACAGTATAATGAAAAACTGTTTTTT.

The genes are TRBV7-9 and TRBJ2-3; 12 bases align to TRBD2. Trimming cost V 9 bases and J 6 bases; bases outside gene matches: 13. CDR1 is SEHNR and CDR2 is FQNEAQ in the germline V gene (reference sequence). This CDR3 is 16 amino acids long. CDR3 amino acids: CASPPGTSGPVDTQYF. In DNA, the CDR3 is TGTGCCAGTCCGCCCGGGACTAGCGGGCCGGTGGATACGCAGTATTTT.

CDR3 sequence: CASSYSGTGTETQYF. The CDR3 DNA follows: TGTGCCAGCAGTTACTCGGGAACTGGGACGGAGACCCAGTACTTC. This rearrangement joins TRBV6-8 to TRBJ2-5; TRBD1 or TRBD2 may be the D gene (5 bases each). The germline V and J ends were trimmed by 0 bases and 5 bases, with 13 bases remaining between them. The CDR3 length is 15 residues. Germline-derived CDR1 and CDR2 are MNHGY and SAAAGT.

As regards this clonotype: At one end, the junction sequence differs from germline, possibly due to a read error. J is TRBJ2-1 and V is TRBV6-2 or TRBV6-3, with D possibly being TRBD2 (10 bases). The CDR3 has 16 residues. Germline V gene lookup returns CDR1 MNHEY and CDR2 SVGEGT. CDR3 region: CASSYRDRVLTSGDNF. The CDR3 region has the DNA TGTGCCAGCAGTTACCGGGACAGGGTGTTAACTAGCGGGGATAACTTC.

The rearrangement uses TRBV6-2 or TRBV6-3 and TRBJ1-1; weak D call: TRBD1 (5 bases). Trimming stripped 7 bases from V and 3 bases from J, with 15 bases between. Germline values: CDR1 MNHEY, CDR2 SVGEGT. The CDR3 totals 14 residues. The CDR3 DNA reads TGTGCCAGCACTTTTATAGGGGTCGACACTGAAGCTTTCTTT. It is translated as CASTFIGVDTEAFF.

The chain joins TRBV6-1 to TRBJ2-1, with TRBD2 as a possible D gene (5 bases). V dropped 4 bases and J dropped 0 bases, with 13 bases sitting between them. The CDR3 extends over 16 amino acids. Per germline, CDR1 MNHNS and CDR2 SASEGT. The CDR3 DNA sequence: TGTGCCAGCAGTGTAACGGTCACTAGCTCCTACAATGAGCAGTTCTTC. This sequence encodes CASSVTVTSSYNEQFF.

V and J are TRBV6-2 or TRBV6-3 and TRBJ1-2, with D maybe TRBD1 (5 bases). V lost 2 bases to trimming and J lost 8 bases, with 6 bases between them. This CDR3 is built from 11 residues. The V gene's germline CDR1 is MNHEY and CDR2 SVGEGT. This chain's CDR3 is CASSYDRGYTF. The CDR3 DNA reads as TGTGCCAGCAGTTACGACAGAGGCTACACCTTC.

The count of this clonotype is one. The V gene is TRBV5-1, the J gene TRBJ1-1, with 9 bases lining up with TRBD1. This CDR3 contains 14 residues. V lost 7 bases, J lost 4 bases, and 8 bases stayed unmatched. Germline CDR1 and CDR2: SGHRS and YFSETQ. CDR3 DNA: TGCGCCAGCGGGACAGGGCCAGGGGCCACTGAAGCTTTCTTT. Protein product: CASGTGPGATEAFF.

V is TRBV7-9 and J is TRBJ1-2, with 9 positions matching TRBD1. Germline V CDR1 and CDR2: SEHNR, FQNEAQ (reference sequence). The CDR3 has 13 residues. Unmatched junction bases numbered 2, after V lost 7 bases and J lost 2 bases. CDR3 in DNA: TGTGCCAGCACCGGACAGGGGAACTATGGCTACACCTTC. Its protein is CASTGQGNYGYTF.

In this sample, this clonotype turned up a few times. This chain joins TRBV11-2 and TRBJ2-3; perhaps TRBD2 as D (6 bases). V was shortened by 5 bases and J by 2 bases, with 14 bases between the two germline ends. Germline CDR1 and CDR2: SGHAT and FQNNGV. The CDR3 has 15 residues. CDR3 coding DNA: TGTGCCAGCAGCCCCCGGGGAGGCTTCACAGATACGCAGTATTTT. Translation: CASSPRGGFTDTQYF.

The CDR3 sequence is CASNYTGGDDTQYF. Here the CDR3 DNA reads TGTGCCAGCAACTACACGGGAGGGGATGATACGCAGTATTTT. V and J are TRBV5-4 and TRBJ2-3; 8 bases fit TRBD2. Germline CDR1 and CDR2: SGHNT and YYREEE (reference sequence). V lost 6 bases to trimming and J lost 6 bases; unmatched junction nucleotides: 9. CDR3 size: 14 residues.